Below are 25 T cell receptor beta chains sequenced from a single sample in a study of patients and donors after allogeneic stem cell transplantation. TCRdb ran MiXCR on the RT-PCR reads and lists one entry per CDR3 protein. The table has roughly 880,000 distinct CDR3 sequences, approximately 19% seen once. Specimen: blood, either unsorted or a sorted T cell fraction (not recorded which). These receptors originate from a human donor who was either an allogeneic HSCT recipient or a stem cell or donor lymphocyte infusion donor (not recorded which). It is not recorded whose cells these are; they may come from a transplant donor.

J is TRBJ2-7 and V is TRBV19, with TRBD2 matching over 10 bases. The ends lost 6 bases at V and 1 base at J; junction bases unmatched: 3. Germline V lookup: CDR1 LNHDA, CDR2 SQIVND (reference sequence). The CDR3 sequence is 14 residues long. The CDR3 here is CASSGTSVSYEQYF. CDR3 bases: TGTGCCAGTAGCGGGACTAGCGTATCCTACGAGCAGTACTTC. Full variable domain (outside the CDR3, taken from reference TRBV19 and TRBJ2-7): DGGITQSPKYLFRKEGQNVTLSCEQNLNHDAMYWYRQDPGQGLRLIYYSQIVNDFQKGDIAEGYSVSREKKESFPLTVTSAQKNPTAFYLCASSGTSVSYEQYFGPGTRLTVT.

This rearrangement joins TRBV5-4 to TRBJ1-1, with 7 bases identical to TRBD1. CDR3 length: 15 amino acids. In germline, CDR1 is SGHNT, CDR2 YYREEE (reference sequence). J was trimmed by 1 base and V by 5 bases; bases with no gene match: 8. The CDR3 sequence is CASRPQQGSNTEAFF. The CDR3 coding sequence is TGTGCCAGCAGGCCACAACAGGGGTCGAACACTGAAGCTTTCTTT. The whole variable domain, remainder taken from reference TRBV5-4 and TRBJ1-1, is ETGVTQSPTHLIKTRGQQVTLRCSSQSGHNTVSWYQQALGQGPQFIFQYYREEENGRGNFPPRFSGLQFPNYSSELNVNALELDDSALYLCASRPQQGSNTEAFFGQGTRLTVV.

This clonotype was seen a few times. The V call is TRBV20-1, the J call TRBJ1-6; maybe TRBD1 (5 bases). CDR1 is DFQATT, CDR2 SNEGSKA, per germline (reference sequence). The CDR3 loop spans 13 amino acids. Trimming took 3 bases from V and 5 from J, leaving 8 bases between them. CDR3 in DNA: TGCAGTGCTAGCGTGACAGATAATTCACCCCTCCACTTT. Translating gives CSASVTDNSPLHF.

This clonotype has only a few counts. V is TRBV20-1 and J is TRBJ2-3, with 11 bases that match TRBD1. This CDR3 has 13 amino acids. The germline V gene has CDR1 DFQATT and CDR2 SNEGSKA (reference sequence). Trimming removed 5 bases from V and 6 bases from J; junction bases left unmatched: 4. This CDR3 reads CSAPGTGGDTQYF. The CDR3 DNA is TGCAGTGCTCCCGGGACAGGGGGGGATACGCAGTATTTT.

The rearrangement uses TRBV20-1 and TRBJ2-2; D remains unclear. CDR3 length: 14 residues. With 4 bases removed from V and 0 bases from J, the gap between germline ends came to 9 bases. Germline CDR1 and CDR2: DFQATT and SNEGSKA (reference sequence). The CDR3 reads CSAMGRANTGELFF. Here the CDR3 DNA reads TGCAGTGCTATGGGCAGAGCGAACACCGGGGAGCTGTTTTTT.

The sample holds a few counts of this clonotype. The chain links TRBV21-1 to TRBJ1-5; TRBD1 reflects the table's D call only, with no check against the DNA. TRBV21-1 is shown as a pseudogene. The CDR3 has 17 amino acids. The CDR3 bases are TGTGCCAGCAGCCTCGGGACAGGGTATTACAGCAATCAGCCCCAGCATTTT. Translated, it gives CASSLGTGYYSNQPQHF.

This clonotype was counted between two and nine times. This chain joins TRBV4-1 and TRBJ2-3; D ambiguous. CDR1 is MGHRA, CDR2 YSYEKL, per germline. The V gene lost 2 bases and the J gene lost 1 base, with 16 bases spanning the gap. CDR3 length: 17 residues. The CDR3 loop is CASSQNHYQSRTDTQYF. In DNA, the CDR3 is TGCGCCAGCAGCCAAAATCATTACCAGTCCCGCACAGATACGCAGTATTTT.

The chain carries TRBV12-3 or TRBV12-4 and TRBJ2-1; 9 nucleotides align to TRBD2. V was pared by 3 bases and J by 8 bases, with 8 bases of the junction left unmatched. This CDR3 contains 15 residues. The CDR3: CASSFVAGDFYEQFF. For the CDR3, the DNA is TGTGCCAGCAGTTTTGTAGCGGGAGATTTCTATGAGCAGTTCTTC.

This clonotype has a handful of counts. CDR3 loop: CASSPQGAKYTEAFF. The DNA of the CDR3 is TGTGCCAGCAGCCCTCAGGGGGCGAAGTACACTGAAGCTTTCTTT. J is TRBJ1-1 and V is TRBV9; TRBD1 aligns across 8 bases. V lost 4 bases to trimming and J lost 3 bases; unmatched junction nucleotides: 8. CDR1 SGDLS and CDR2 YYNGEE come from the germline V gene. CDR3 size: 15 residues.

This chain joins TRBV7-2 and TRBJ1-1; possibly TRBD1 for D (5 bases). Trimming cost V 1 base and J 1 base, with 10 bases left between them. The CDR3 length is 15 residues. Germline V gene lookup returns CDR1 SGHTA and CDR2 FQGNSA. The CDR3 sequence is CASSLDRQSNTEAFF. DNA of the CDR3: TGTGCCAGCAGCTTAGATCGACAGTCGAACACTGAAGCTTTCTTT.

This clonotype was counted only a few times. This chain uses TRBV7-3 with TRBJ2-4, with a weak D call TRBD2 (6 bases). CDR1 is SGHTA and CDR2 is FQGTGA in the germline V gene. The V end was cut by 3 bases, the J end by 5 bases, with 17 bases between. This CDR3 comprises 16 residues. The CDR3 protein is CASSLGPGTRENIQYF. The CDR3 DNA follows: TGTGCCAGCAGCTTGGGCCCCGGGACTCGTGAAAACATTCAGTACTTC.

The chain has TRBV5-5 and TRBJ1-2; the match to TRBD1 covers 9 bases. The CDR3 consists of 17 residues. From germline, CDR1 is SGHKS and CDR2 YYEKEE (reference sequence). V lost 0 bases and J lost 3; bases outside the gene matches: 9. Here the CDR3 reads CASSLEPDRGGYYGYTF. Written as DNA, the CDR3 is TGTGCCAGCAGCTTGGAGCCGGACAGGGGTGGTTACTATGGCTACACCTTC.

Only a few counts were recorded for this clonotype. The rearrangement joins TRBV10-3 to TRBJ2-7, with D possibly called TRBD1 or TRBD2 (5 bases each). The V gene lost 3 bases and the J gene lost 3 bases, with 12 bases spanning the gap. CDR1 and CDR2 (germline): ENHRY, SYGVKD. CDR3 size: 14 residues. The CDR3 reads CAISDSLGDYEQYF. In DNA, the CDR3 is TGTGCCATCAGTGATTCTCTGGGGGACTACGAGCAGTACTTC.

This clonotype was detected only once. The DNA of the CDR3 is TGTGCCAGCAGTTTCGGCGCAGGGGGCGCCGGGGAGACCCAGTACTTC. Translating gives CASSFGAGGAGETQYF. V is TRBV12-3 or TRBV12-4 and J is TRBJ2-5, with 8 bases lining up with TRBD1. Trimming cost V 3 bases and J 5 bases; bases outside gene matches: 11. The CDR3 has 16 amino acids.

This clonotype was picked up a small number of times. The rearrangement links TRBV6-5 to TRBJ2-7; no definite D call. Trimming left V 4 bases short and J 7 bases short, with 8 bases between. Germline CDR1 is MNHEY and CDR2 is SVGAGI. There are 11 residues in the CDR3. The CDR3 loop reads CASSSSTEQYF. The DNA for the CDR3 is TGTGCCAGCAGTTCGTCTACGGAGCAGTACTTC.

The chain employs TRBV5-1 and TRBJ2-7, with D possibly TRBD1 on 5 matching bases. Between the trimmed V and J ends, which lost 0 bases and 3 bases, there was a span of 13 bases. The CDR3 covers 15 residues. Germline V gene data show CDR1 as SGHRS and CDR2 as YFSETQ. CDR3 sequence reads: CASSLEGVLLYEQYF. CDR3 in DNA: TGCGCCAGCAGCTTGGAAGGGGTCCTACTCTACGAGCAGTACTTC.

This clonotype was recorded at least ten times. The chain links TRBV12-3 or TRBV12-4 to TRBJ1-1; D uncertain. The CDR3 sequence is 15 residues long. Trimming stripped 4 bases from V and 3 bases from J, with 15 bases between. CDR3 region: CASSSLIGQDTEAFF. CDR3 nucleotides: TGTGCCAGCAGTTCCTTGATAGGGCAGGACACTGAAGCTTTCTTT.

This clonotype was seen more than once but under ten times. This chain links TRBV20-1 with TRBJ1-3; possible D gene TRBD1, 5 bases. V was pared by 2 bases and J by 2 bases, with 7 bases between. Germline V lookup: CDR1 DFQATT, CDR2 SNEGSKA (reference sequence). The CDR3 spans 13 residues. The CDR3, as DNA: TGCAGTGCTAGAATAGGGGCTGGAAACACCATATATTTT. Residues: CSARIGAGNTIYF.

This clonotype showed up many times. The chain carries TRBV12-3 or TRBV12-4 and TRBJ2-7, with TRBD1 as a possible D gene (6 bases). The CDR3 has 12 residues. V was shortened by 5 bases and J by 1 base, with 6 bases between the two germline ends. The CDR3 loop reads CASSDRSYEQYF. The DNA for the CDR3 is TGTGCCAGCAGTGACAGGTCCTACGAGCAGTACTTC.

J is TRBJ1-2 and V is TRBV20-1; 7 bases align to TRBD1. Germline V gives CDR1 DFQATT, CDR2 SNEGSKA (reference sequence). CDR3 length: 15 amino acids. Germline trimming cut 5 bases from V and 1 base from J; bases unmatched to any gene: 10. The CDR3 DNA reads as TGCAGTGCTGGGGTGCACAGGGGTCTTAACTATGGCTACACCTTC. Its protein product is CSAGVHRGLNYGYTF.

Here the CDR3 DNA reads TGTGCCAGTAGTATAGATTGGGGACGGCCGACTCGTGGCTACACCTTC. It encodes CASSIDWGRPTRGYTF. The chain recombines TRBV19 with TRBJ1-2; tentatively, D is TRBD1 (5 bases). The CDR3 sequence is 16 residues long. Germline lookup yields CDR1 LNHDA and CDR2 SQIVND (reference sequence). Deletions cut 0 bases from V and 7 bases from J, with 18 bases between. Full variable domain (rest looked up from reference TRBV19 and TRBJ1-2): DGGITQSPKYLFRKEGQNVTLSCEQNLNHDAMYWYRQDPGQGLRLIYYSQIVNDFQKGDIAEGYSVSREKKESFPLTVTSAQKNPTAFYLCASSIDWGRPTRGYTFGSGTRLTVV.

This chain joins TRBV7-2 and TRBJ1-2; 7 bases fit TRBD1. This CDR3 region has 15 residues. J gave up 5 bases and V 1 base, and 7 bases lay outside the gene matches. Germline values: CDR1 SGHTA, CDR2 FQGNSA. This chain's CDR3 is CASSLGSGTVYGYTF. The CDR3 DNA reads as TGTGCCAGCAGCTTAGGCTCAGGGACAGTTTATGGCTACACCTTC.

The chain links TRBV27 to TRBJ2-1, with TRBD2 matching 7 bases. In germline, CDR1 is MNHEY, CDR2 SMNVEV (reference sequence). The V gene end was trimmed by 1 base and the J gene end by 6 bases; junction bases not matched to a gene: 9. The CDR3 has 16 amino acids. CDR3 sequence (DNA): TGTGCCAGCAGTTTATTACTAGCGCCTTCCCCCAATGAGCAGTTCTTC. Its translation: CASSLLLAPSPNEQFF.

This clonotype was counted a few times. The chain recombines TRBV6-2 or TRBV6-3 with TRBJ2-1, with TRBD2 matching over 7 bases. J was trimmed by 15 bases and V by 6 bases; bases with no gene match: 8. Germline V gene sequence: CDR1 MNHEY, CDR2 SVGEGT. CDR3 length: 11 residues. The CDR3 here is CASSTSEDRFF. In DNA, the CDR3 is TGTGCCAGCAGCACTAGCGAGGATCGGTTCTTC.

This clonotype was picked up many times. The chain couples TRBV12-3 or TRBV12-4 to TRBJ2-2, with a tentative D call TRBD2 (6 bases). The V end lost 6 bases, the J end lost 8 bases, and 10 bases lay between the germline ends. The CDR3 consists of 12 residues. The CDR3 DNA reads TGTGCCAGCAGGCGGGATTTGGGGGAGCTGTTTTTT. Residues: CASRRDLGELFF.